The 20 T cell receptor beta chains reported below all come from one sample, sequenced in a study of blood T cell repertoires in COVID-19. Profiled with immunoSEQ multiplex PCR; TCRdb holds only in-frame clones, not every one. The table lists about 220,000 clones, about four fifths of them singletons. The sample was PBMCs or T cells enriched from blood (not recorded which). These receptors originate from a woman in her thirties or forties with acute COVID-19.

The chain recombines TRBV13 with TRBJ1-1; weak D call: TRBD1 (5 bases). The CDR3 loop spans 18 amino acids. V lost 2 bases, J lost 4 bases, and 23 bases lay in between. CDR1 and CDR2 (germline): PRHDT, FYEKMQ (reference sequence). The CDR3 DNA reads TGTGCCAGCAGCTTACGGGGACGGGGGTGGAGGGGAGTCACTGAAGCTTTCTTT. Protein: CASSLRGRGWRGVTEAFF.

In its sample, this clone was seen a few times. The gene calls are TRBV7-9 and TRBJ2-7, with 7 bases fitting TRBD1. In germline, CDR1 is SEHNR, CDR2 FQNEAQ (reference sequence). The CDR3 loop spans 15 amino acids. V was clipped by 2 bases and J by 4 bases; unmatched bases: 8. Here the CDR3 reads CASSLIRDSGYEQYF. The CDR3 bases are TGTGCCAGCAGCTTAATAAGGGACAGTGGGTACGAGCAGTACTTC.

This CDR3 reads CASSPTHPSGDYEQYF. For the CDR3, the DNA is TGCGCCAGCAGCCCGACTCACCCTAGCGGAGACTACGAGCAGTACTTC. V gene TRBV4-1 combines with J gene TRBJ2-7; 7 bases line up with TRBD2. Germline values: CDR1 MGHRA, CDR2 YSYEKL. V dropped 4 bases and J dropped 3; count of bases not matched to a gene: 12. The CDR3 spans 16 residues.

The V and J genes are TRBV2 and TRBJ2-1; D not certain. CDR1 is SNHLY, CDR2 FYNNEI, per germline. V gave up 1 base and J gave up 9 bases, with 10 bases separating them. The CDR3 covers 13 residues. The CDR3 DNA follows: TGTGCCAGCAGTGAAGGTACACCAGGTGAGCAGTTCTTC. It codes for CASSEGTPGEQFF.

This chain's CDR3 is CASRPTSGLYTQYF. The CDR3 DNA is TGTGCCAGCCGTCCAACTAGCGGGCTGTATACGCAGTATTTT. The J gene is TRBJ2-3, the V gene TRBV27; 9 bases line up with TRBD2. CDR1 is MNHEY and CDR2 is SMNVEV in the germline V gene (reference sequence). The V segment lost 8 bases and the J segment 7 bases; nucleotides outside the gene matches: 10. This CDR3 spans 14 amino acids.

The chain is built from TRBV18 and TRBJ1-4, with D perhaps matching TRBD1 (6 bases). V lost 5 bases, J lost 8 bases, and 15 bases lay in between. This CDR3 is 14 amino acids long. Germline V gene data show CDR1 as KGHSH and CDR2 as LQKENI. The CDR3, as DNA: TGTGCCAGCTCAAACAGGGCTAGAAGCGAAAAACTGTTTTTT. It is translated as CASSNRARSEKLFF.

CDR3: CASSLLGPPNEKLFF. For the CDR3, the DNA is TGTGCCAGCAGTCTCCTGGGGCCCCCTAATGAAAAACTGTTTTTT. The chain has TRBV6-5 and TRBJ1-4; tentative D call: TRBD1 (5 bases). V lost 5 bases, J lost 3 bases, and 13 bases lay in between. The CDR3 spans 15 residues. Looked up from germline, CDR1 is MNHEY and CDR2 is SVGAGI.

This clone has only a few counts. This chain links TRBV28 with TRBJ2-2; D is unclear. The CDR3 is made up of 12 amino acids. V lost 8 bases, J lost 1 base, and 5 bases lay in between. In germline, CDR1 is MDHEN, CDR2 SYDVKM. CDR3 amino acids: CASEQNTGELFF. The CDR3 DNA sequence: TGTGCCAGCGAACAGAACACCGGGGAGCTGTTTTTT. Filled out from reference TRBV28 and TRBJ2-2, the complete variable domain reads DVKVTQSSRYLVKRTGEKVFLECVQDMDHENMFWYRQDPGLGLRLIYFSYDVKMKEKGDIPEGYSVSREKKERFSLILESASTNQTSMYLCASEQNTGELFFGEGSRLTVL.

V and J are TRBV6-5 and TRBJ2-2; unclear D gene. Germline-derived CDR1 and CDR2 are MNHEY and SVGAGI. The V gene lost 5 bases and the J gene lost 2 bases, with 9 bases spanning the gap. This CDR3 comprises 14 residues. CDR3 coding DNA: TGTGCCAGCAGTCTCTCCCTCAACACCGGGGAGCTGTTTTTT. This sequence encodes CASSLSLNTGELFF.

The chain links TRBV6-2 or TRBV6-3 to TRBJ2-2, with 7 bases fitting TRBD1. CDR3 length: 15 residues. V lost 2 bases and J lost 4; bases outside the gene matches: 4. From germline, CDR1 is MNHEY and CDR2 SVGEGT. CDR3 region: CASSYPGQITGELFF. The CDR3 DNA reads TGTGCCAGCAGTTACCCGGGACAGATCACCGGGGAGCTGTTTTTT.

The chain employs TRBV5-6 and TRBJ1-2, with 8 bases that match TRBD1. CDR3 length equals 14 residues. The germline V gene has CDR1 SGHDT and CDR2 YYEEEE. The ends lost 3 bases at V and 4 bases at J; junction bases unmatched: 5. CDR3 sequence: CASSSDRGSYGYTF. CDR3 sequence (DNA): TGTGCCAGCAGCTCCGACAGGGGAAGCTATGGCTACACCTTC.

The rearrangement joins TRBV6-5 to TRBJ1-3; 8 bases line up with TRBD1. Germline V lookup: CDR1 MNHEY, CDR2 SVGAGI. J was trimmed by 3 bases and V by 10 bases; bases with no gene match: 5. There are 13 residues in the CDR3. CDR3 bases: TGTGCCACCTCCGGGACAGGTGGAAACACCATATATTTT. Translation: CATSGTGGNTIYF.

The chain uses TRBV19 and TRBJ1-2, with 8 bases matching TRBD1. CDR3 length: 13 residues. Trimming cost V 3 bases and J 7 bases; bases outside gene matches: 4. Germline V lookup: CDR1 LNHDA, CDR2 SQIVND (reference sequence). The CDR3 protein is CASSIDRGGGYTF. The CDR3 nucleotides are TGTGCCAGTAGTATTGACAGGGGAGGTGGCTACACCTTC.

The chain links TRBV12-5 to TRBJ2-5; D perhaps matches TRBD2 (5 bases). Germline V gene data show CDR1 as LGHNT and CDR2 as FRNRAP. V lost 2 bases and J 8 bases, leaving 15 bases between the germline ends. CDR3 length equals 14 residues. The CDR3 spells CASGLSTSRETQYF. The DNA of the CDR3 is TGTGCTAGTGGTTTGTCAACCTCCCGGGAAACCCAGTACTTC.

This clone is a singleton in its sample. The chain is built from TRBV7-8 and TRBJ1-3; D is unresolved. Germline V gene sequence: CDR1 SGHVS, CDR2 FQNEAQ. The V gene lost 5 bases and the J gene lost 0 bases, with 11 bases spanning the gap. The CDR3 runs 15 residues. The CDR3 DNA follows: TGTGCCAGCAGCGCCTCCACTAGCTCTGGAAACACCATATATTTT. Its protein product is CASSASTSSGNTIYF.

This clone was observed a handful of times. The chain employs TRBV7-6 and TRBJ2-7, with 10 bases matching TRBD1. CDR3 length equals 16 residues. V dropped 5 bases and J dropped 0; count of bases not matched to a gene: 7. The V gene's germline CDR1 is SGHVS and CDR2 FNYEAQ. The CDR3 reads CASSQGRTGGSYEQYF. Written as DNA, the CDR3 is TGTGCCAGCAGCCAAGGTCGGACAGGGGGCTCCTACGAGCAGTACTTC.

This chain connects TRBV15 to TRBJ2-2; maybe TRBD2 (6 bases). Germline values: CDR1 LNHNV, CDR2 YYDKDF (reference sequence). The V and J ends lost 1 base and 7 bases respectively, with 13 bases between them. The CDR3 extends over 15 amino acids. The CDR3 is CATSRGRGGDGELFF. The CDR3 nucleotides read TGTGCCACCAGCAGAGGACGGGGAGGTGACGGGGAGCTGTTTTTT. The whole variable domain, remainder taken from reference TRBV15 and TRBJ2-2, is DAMVIQNPRYQVTQFGKPVTLSCSQTLNHNVMYWYQQKSSQAPKLLFHYYDKDFNNEADTPDNFQSRRPNTSFCFLDIRSPGLGDTAMYLCATSRGRGGDGELFFGEGSRLTVL.

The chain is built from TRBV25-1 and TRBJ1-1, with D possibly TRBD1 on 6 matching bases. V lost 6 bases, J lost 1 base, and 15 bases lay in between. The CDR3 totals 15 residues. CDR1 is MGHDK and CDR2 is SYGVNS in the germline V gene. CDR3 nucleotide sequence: TGTGCCAGCAGACGGCGGGGGGCACAGAACACTGAAGCTTTCTTT. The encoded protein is CASRRRGAQNTEAFF.

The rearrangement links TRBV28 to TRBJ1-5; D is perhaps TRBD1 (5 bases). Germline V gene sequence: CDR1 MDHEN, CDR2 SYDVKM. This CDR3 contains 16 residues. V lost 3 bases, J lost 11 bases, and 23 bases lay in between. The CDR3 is CASSLYPGTEVSAQHF. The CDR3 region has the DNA TGTGCCAGCAGTTTGTACCCCGGGACTGAGGTATCGGCCCAGCATTTT.

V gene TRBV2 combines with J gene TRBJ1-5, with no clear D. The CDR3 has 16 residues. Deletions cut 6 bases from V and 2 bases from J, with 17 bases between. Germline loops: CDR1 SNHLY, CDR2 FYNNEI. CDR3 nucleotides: TGTGCCAGCAGGGCTCCGGGATCTAAAGGCAATCAGCCCCAGCATTTT. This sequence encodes CASRAPGSKGNQPQHF. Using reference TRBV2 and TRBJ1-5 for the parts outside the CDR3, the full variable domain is EPEVTQTPSHQVTQMGQEVILRCVPISNHLYFYWYRQILGQKVEFLVSFYNNEISEKSEIFDDQFSVERPDGSNFTLKIRSTKLEDSAMYFCASRAPGSKGNQPQHFGDGTRLSIL.